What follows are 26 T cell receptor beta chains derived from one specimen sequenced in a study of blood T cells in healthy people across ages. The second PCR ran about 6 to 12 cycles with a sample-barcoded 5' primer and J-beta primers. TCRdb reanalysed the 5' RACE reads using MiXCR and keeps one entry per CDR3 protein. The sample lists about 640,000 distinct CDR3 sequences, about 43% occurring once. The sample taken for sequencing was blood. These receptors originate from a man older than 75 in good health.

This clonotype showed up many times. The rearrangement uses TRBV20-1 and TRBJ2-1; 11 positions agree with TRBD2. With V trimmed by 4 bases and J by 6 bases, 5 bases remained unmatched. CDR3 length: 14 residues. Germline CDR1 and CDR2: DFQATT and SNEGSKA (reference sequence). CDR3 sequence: CSANLAGGPNEQFF. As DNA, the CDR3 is TGCAGTGCTAACCTAGCGGGGGGACCCAATGAGCAGTTCTTC.

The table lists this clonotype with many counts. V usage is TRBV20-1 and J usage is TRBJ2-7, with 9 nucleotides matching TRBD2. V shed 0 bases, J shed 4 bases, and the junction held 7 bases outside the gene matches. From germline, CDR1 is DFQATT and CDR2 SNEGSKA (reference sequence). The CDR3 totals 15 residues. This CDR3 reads CSARDQWTSVYEQYF. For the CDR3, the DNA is TGCAGTGCTAGAGATCAATGGACTAGCGTGTACGAGCAGTACTTC.

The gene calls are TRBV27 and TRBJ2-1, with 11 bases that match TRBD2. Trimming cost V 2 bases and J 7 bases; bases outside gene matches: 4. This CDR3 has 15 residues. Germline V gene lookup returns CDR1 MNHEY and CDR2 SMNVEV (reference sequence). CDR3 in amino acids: CASSLHSGRVNEQFF. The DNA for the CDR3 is TGTGCCAGCAGTTTACATAGCGGGAGGGTTAATGAGCAGTTCTTC.

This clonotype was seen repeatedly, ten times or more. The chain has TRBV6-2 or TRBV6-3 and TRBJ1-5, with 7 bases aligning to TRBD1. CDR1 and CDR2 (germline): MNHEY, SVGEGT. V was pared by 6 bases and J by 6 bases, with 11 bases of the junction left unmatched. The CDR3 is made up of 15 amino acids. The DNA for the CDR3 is TGTGCCAGCAGACCCGACAGGGAGAACACTCAGCCCCAGCATTTT. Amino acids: CASRPDRENTQPQHF.

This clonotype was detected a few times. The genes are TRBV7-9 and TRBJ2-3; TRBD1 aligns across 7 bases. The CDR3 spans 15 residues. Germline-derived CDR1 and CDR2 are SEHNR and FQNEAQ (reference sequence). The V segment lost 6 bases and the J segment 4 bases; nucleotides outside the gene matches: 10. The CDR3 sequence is CASSSTGLSADTQYF. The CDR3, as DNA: TGTGCCAGCAGTTCGACAGGGTTGAGCGCAGATACGCAGTATTTT.

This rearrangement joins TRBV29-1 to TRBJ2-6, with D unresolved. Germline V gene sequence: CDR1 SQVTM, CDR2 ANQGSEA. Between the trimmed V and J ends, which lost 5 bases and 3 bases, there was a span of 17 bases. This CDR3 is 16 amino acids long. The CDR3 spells CSVMDLPGSGANVLTF. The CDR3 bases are TGCAGCGTTATGGACCTACCAGGCAGTGGGGCCAACGTCCTGACTTTC.

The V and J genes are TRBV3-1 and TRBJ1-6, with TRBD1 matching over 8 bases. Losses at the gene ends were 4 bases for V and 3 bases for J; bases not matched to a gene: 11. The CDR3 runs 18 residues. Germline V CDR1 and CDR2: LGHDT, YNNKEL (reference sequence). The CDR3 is CASSPYTDGTGYNSPLHF. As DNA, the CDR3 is TGTGCCAGCAGCCCCTACACAGACGGGACAGGCTATAATTCACCCCTCCACTTT.

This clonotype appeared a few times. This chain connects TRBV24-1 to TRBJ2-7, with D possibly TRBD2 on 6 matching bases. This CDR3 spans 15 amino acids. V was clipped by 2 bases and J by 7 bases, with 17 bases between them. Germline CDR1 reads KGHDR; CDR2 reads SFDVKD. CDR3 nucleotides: TGTGCCACCAGTGATTCCGAGACTAGAGTCAATGAGCAGTACTTC. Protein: CATSDSETRVNEQYF.

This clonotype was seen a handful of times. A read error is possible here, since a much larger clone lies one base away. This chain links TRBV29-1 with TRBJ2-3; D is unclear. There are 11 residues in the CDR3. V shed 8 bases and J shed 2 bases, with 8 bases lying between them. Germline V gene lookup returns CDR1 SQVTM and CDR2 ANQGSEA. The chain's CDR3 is CSCRLTDTQYF. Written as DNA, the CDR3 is TGCAGCTGTCGACTCACAGATACGCAGTATTTT.

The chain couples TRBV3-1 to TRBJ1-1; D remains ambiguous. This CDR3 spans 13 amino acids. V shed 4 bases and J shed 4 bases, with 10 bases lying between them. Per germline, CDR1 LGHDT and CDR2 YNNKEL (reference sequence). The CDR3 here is CASSPGPATEAFF. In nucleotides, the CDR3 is TGTGCCAGCAGCCCCGGACCGGCCACTGAAGCTTTCTTT.

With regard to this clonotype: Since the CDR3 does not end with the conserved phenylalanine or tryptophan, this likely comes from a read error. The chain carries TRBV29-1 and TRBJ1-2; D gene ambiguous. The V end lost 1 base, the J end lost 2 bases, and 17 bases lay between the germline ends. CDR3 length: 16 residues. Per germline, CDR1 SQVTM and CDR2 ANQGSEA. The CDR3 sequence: CSVEAIGKESNYGYTS. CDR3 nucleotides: TGCAGCGTTGAAGCAATCGGGAAGGAATCAAACTATGGCTACACCTCC.

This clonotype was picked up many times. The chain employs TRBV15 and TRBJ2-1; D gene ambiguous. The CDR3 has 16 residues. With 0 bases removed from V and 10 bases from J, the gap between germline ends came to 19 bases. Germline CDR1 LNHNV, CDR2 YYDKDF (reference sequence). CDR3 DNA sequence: TGTGCCACCAGCAGAGAAAGGGCAATCGCCTCGAGGGAGCAGTTCTTC. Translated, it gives CATSRERAIASREQFF.

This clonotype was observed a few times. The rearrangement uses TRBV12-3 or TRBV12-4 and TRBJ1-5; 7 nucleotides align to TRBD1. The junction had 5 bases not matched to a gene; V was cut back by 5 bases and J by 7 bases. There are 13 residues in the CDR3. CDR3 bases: TGTGCCAGCAGTGGGACAGCCACCCAGCCCCAGCATTTT. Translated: CASSGTATQPQHF.

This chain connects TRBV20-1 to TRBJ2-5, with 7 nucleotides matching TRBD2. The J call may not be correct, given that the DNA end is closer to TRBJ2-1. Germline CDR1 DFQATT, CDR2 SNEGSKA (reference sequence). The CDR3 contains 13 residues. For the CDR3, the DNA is TGCAGTGCTAGAGCGACTAGCAAAGAGACCCAGTTCTTC. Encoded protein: CSARATSKETQFF.

CDR3 nucleotides: TGTGCCAGCAGAGGGAACCTAGCCAAAAACATTCAGTACTTC. Residues: CASRGNLAKNIQYF. The rearrangement uses TRBV6-5 and TRBJ2-4; no definite D call. The V gene's germline CDR1 is MNHEY and CDR2 SVGAGI. CDR3 size: 14 residues. V lost 6 bases and J lost 0, with 9 bases in between.

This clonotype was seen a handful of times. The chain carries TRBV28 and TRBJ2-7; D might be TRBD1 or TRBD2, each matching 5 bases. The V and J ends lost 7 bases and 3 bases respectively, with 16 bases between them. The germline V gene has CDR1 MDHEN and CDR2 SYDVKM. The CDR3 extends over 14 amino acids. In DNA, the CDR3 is TGTGCCAGCACCCCAGGGAGATCCTTCTACGAGCAGTACTTC. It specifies CASTPGRSFYEQYF.

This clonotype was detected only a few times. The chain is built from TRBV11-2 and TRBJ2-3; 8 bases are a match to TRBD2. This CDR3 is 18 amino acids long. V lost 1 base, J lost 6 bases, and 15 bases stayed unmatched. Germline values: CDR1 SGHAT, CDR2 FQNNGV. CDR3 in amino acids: CASSLVGFPASGLDTQYF. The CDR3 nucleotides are TGTGCCAGCAGCTTAGTTGGTTTCCCGGCTAGCGGGCTGGATACGCAGTATTTT.

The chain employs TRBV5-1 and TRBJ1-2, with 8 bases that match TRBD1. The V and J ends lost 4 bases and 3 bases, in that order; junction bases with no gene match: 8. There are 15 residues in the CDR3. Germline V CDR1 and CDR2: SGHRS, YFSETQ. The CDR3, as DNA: TGCGCCAGCAGCAGGGAGGGACAGGCGGACTATGGCTACACCTTC. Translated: CASSREGQADYGYTF.

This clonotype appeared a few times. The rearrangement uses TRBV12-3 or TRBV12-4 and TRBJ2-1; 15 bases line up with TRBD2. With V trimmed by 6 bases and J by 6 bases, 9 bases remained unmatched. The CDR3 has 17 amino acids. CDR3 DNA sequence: TGTGCCAGCAGCCTACAATCGGGACTAGCGGGGGGCAATGAGCAGTTCTTC. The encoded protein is CASSLQSGLAGGNEQFF.

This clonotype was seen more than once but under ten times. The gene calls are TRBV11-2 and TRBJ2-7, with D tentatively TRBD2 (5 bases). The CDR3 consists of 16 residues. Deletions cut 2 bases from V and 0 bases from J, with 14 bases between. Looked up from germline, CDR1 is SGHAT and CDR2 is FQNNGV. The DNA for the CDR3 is TGTGCCAGCAGCTTACGGAGGACCACAGTCTCCTACGAGCAGTACTTC. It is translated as CASSLRRTTVSYEQYF.

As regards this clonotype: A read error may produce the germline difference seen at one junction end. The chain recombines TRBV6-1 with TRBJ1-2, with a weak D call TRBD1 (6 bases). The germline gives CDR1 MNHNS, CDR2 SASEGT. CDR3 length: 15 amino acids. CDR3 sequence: CASSVQWRGAYGHTF. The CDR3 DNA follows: TGTGCCAGCAGTGTCCAATGGAGGGGGGCTTATGGCCACACCTTC.

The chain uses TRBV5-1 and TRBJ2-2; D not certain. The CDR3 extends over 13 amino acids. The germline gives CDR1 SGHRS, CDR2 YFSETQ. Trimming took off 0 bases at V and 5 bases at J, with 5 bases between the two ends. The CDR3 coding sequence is TGCGCCAGCAGCTTGGTGACAACCGGGGAGCTGTTTTTT. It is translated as CASSLVTTGELFF.

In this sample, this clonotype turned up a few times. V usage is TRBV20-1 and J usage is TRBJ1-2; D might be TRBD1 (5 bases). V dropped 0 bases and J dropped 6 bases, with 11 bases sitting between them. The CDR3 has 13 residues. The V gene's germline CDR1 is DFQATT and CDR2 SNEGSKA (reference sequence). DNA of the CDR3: TGCAGTGCTAGAGATCCCCAGGGTGATGGCTACACCTTC. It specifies CSARDPQGDGYTF.

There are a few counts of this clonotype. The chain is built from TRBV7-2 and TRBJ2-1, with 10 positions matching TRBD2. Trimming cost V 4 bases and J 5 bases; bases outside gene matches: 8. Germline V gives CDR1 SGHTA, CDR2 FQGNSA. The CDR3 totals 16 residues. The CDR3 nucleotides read TGTGCCAGCAGCTCCAGAGCGGGAGGGTTAAACAATGAGCAGTTCTTC. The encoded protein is CASSSRAGGLNNEQFF.

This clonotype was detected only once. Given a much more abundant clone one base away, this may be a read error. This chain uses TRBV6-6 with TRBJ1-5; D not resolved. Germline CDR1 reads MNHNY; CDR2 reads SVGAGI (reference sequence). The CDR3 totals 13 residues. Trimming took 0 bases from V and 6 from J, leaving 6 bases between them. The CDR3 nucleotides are TGTGCCAGCAGTTACTCGGATAGTCAGCCCCAGCATTTT. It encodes CASSYSDSQPQHF.

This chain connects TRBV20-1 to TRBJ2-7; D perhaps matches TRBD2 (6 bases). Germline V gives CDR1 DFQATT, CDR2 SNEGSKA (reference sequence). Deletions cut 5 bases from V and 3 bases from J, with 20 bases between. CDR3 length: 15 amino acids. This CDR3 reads CSALPGRKPIYEQYF. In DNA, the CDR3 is TGCAGTGCTTTACCAGGGAGGAAACCAATCTACGAGCAGTACTTC.